This T cell receptor beta chain was sequenced during a study of T cell changes during pregnancy in multiple sclerosis. The V gene's germline CDR1 is LNHDA and CDR2 SQIVND (reference sequence). The CDR3 is made up of 15 amino acids. V lost 6 bases, J lost 8 bases, and 14 bases stayed unmatched. Sequenced by immunoSEQ multiplex PCR; TCRdb stores in-frame clones only, minus some. The sample contains 100,000 to 130,000 clones, 85% to 95% of which appear only once. This specimen was peripheral blood, taken in the third trimester of pregnancy. The receptor's source is a female donor in good health, enrolled as a control in a pregnancy study. V usage is TRBV19 and J usage is TRBJ1-2, with 8 bases matching TRBD1. For the CDR3, the DNA is TGTGCCAGTAGCAAAGCTGGGACAGGTGAAAACGGCTACACCTTC. As protein: CASSKAGTGENGYTF.